This T cell receptor (beta chain) is drawn from a study of shared clonotypes between healthy human individuals. On the study more broadly: CD4 naive cells filled three plates per donor, CD4 memory three, CD8 naive two and CD8 memory one.

Repertoires were generated with immunoSEQ multiplex PCR, while TCRdb's copy carries only in-frame clones and drops some. The sample lists about 2.1 million clones; over 85% were seen once. Looked up from germline, CDR1 is MNHNY and CDR2 is SVGAGI (reference sequence). This CDR3 is 16 amino acids long. Trimming cost V 6 bases and J 4 bases, with 19 bases left between them. A remark on this clone: Its antigen remains unknown.

Points from the study as a whole: Clonotypes shared by all four donors outscored non-shared clonotypes in generation probability. With a few donors compared, 4.5% to 6.5% of naive CD4 clonotypes were shared.

Naive CD8 cells were CD45RO-negative, positively selected for CCR7, excluding terminally differentiated effector memory CD45RA+ cells. Sequenced sample: naive CD8+ T cells from PBMCs. This TCR came from a man younger than 35 in good health. Some clones in this sample may be carry-over from other donors' samples. V usage is TRBV6-6 and J usage is TRBJ2-1, with D tentatively TRBD1 (6 bases). CDR3 nucleotide sequence: TGTGCCAGCAGCCAAAACCCCTGGGACAAGTACAATGAGCAGTTCTTC. Residues: CASSQNPWDKYNEQFF.